Listed here are 20 T cell receptor beta chains from one sample, sequenced in a study of cytomegalovirus exposure and HLA in healthy donors. PCR used 60 Vbeta primers and 13 Jbeta primers. The protocol was immunoSEQ multiplex PCR, while the TCRdb copy is restricted to in-frame clones and leaves out a portion. The listing records 65,000 to 80,000 clones. Source material: PBMCs. All receptors derive from a man younger than 40 in good health and CMV-seronegative.

The rearrangement links TRBV10-3 to TRBJ2-2, with D possibly matching TRBD2 (6 bases). The CDR3 loop spans 14 amino acids. V shed 6 bases and J shed 6 bases, with 14 bases lying between them. Germline V lookup: CDR1 ENHRY, CDR2 SYGVKD. CDR3 in amino acids: CAISPDYNPGELFF. The CDR3 bases are TGTGCCATCAGCCCGGACTATAACCCCGGGGAGCTGTTTTTT.

The chain is built from TRBV7-3 and TRBJ2-1, with 10 nucleotides matching TRBD2. Germline trimming cut 1 base from V and 8 bases from J; bases unmatched to any gene: 11. This CDR3 is 17 amino acids long. CDR1 and CDR2 (germline): SGHTA, FQGTGA. The CDR3 coding sequence is TGTGCCAGCAGCTTAAGGGCCTCAGCGGGGGGGATGGATGAGCAGTTCTTC. Encoded protein: CASSLRASAGGMDEQFF.

The chain links TRBV7-6 to TRBJ1-2; D gene unclear. V dropped 2 bases and J dropped 0 bases, with 10 bases sitting between them. There are 15 residues in the CDR3. Germline values: CDR1 SGHVS, CDR2 FNYEAQ. The CDR3 region has the DNA TGTGCCAGCAGCTTATACCCAGTTTCTAACTATGGCTACACCTTC. As protein: CASSLYPVSNYGYTF.

This chain links TRBV6-6 with TRBJ2-6, with D hard to call. V was cut by 4 bases and J by 4 bases, with 14 bases left in between. The CDR3 extends over 16 amino acids. Germline V gene sequence: CDR1 MNHNY, CDR2 SVGAGI (reference sequence). In DNA form, the CDR3 reads TGTGCCAGCAGTTCTGGGCTTTCTTCAGGGGCCAACGTCCTGACTTTC. It translates to CASSSGLSSGANVLTF.

This chain links TRBV6-4 with TRBJ2-3, with TRBD2 identical over 7 bases. In germline, CDR1 is MRHNA, CDR2 SNTAGT. The V gene end was trimmed by 4 bases and the J gene end by 2 bases; junction bases not matched to a gene: 3. This CDR3 contains 14 residues. The CDR3 DNA sequence: TGTGCCAGCAGTGCCGGGGGGATCACAGATACGCAGTATTTT. This translates into CASSAGGITDTQYF.

Note on this clone: A junction boundary mismatches the germline segment, possibly from a read error. The V call is TRBV27, the J call TRBJ1-5; D remains ambiguous. The CDR3 has 12 residues. Germline CDR1 MNHEY, CDR2 SMNVEV (reference sequence). The CDR3 DNA is TGTGCCAGCAGCCCCCTAAATCGGCCCCAGCATTTT. Translating it yields CASSPLNRPQHF.

V gene TRBV19 combines with J gene TRBJ1-3; no clear D gene. V lost 3 bases and J lost 0, with 12 bases in between. CDR3 size: 16 residues. The germline V gene has CDR1 LNHDA and CDR2 SQIVND (reference sequence). DNA for the CDR3: TGTGCCAGTAGTATTGGGCTGAGCAGCTCTGGAAACACCATATATTTT. Translating gives CASSIGLSSSGNTIYF.

The chain carries TRBV5-1 and TRBJ2-7, with D maybe TRBD2 (5 bases). CDR1 SGHRS and CDR2 YFSETQ come from the germline V gene. The CDR3 has 13 residues. With 2 bases removed from V and 5 bases from J, the gap between germline ends came to 11 bases. CDR3 in DNA: TGCGCCAGCAGCTTAGAAGGGAGTGACGAGCAGTACTTC. Protein product: CASSLEGSDEQYF.

The J gene is TRBJ2-4, the V gene TRBV11-2, with 14 bases identical to TRBD2. CDR1 is SGHAT and CDR2 is FQNNGV in the germline V gene. After removal of 8 bases from V and 4 bases from J, the junction contained 10 bases not matched to a gene. This CDR3 spans 17 amino acids. DNA for the CDR3: TGTGCCAGCGGCGGAGAGACTAGCGGGAGGGTGAAAAACATTCAGTACTTC. This translates into CASGGETSGRVKNIQYF. The variable domain in full, completed from reference TRBV11-2 and TRBJ2-4, reads EAGVAQSPRYKIIEKRQSVAFWCNPISGHATLYWYQQILGQGPKLLIQFQNNGVVDDSQLPKDRFSAERLKGVDSTLKIQPAKLEDSAVYLCASGGETSGRVKNIQYFGAGTRLSVL.

V and J are TRBV6-1 and TRBJ2-1, with TRBD2 identical over 8 bases. Germline values: CDR1 MNHNS, CDR2 SASEGT. CDR3 length: 17 residues. V was clipped by 0 bases and J by 3 bases; unmatched bases: 7. The CDR3 DNA reads TGTGCCAGCAGTGAAGCGCGGGGCGGGAGGCTCTACAATGAGCAGTTCTTC. Its protein is CASSEARGGRLYNEQFF.

The chain joins TRBV4-2 to TRBJ2-7; 7 bases line up with TRBD2. Trimming removed 0 bases from V and 2 bases from J; junction bases left unmatched: 7. Germline V gene data show CDR1 as LGHNA and CDR2 as YNFKEQ. The CDR3 is 16 amino acids. This CDR3 is CASSQDSGRPAYEQYF. The CDR3 DNA sequence: TGTGCCAGCAGCCAAGATAGCGGGCGGCCGGCCTACGAGCAGTACTTC.

The chain links TRBV30 to TRBJ1-5, with 7 bases fitting TRBD1. The CDR3 has 14 amino acids. In germline, CDR1 is GTSNPN, CDR2 SVGIG (reference sequence). V lost 0 bases, J lost 5 bases, and 4 bases stayed unmatched. The CDR3 DNA follows: TGTGCCTGGAGTGTACTGGGGACAGATCAGCCCCAGCATTTT. As protein: CAWSVLGTDQPQHF.

The genes are TRBV6-6 and TRBJ2-7; weak D call: TRBD1 (6 bases). The germline V and J ends were trimmed by 6 bases and 2 bases, with 17 bases remaining between them. Germline values: CDR1 MNHNY, CDR2 SVGAGI (reference sequence). This CDR3 comprises 15 residues. CDR3 residues: CASRVGHLVTYEQYF. CDR3 nucleotides: TGTGCCAGCAGGGTGGGACACCTAGTTACCTACGAGCAGTACTTC.

The J gene is TRBJ2-7, the V gene TRBV27, with 9 positions matching TRBD2. The CDR3 sequence is 15 residues long. J was trimmed by 2 bases and V by 5 bases; bases with no gene match: 7. Germline CDR1 is MNHEY and CDR2 is SMNVEV (reference sequence). In DNA, the CDR3 is TGTGCCAGCAGTAGACTAGCGGACCCTACCTACGAGCAGTACTTC. The encoded protein is CASSRLADPTYEQYF.

V is TRBV11-3 and J is TRBJ1-1, with 7 bases matching TRBD1. The germline V gene has CDR1 SGHNT and CDR2 YENEEA. The CDR3 runs 13 residues. Trimming at V came to 5 bases and at J to 6 bases, leaving 6 bases not matched to a gene. The DNA for the CDR3 is TGTGCCAGCAGCCCAGGGGGTCGGGCTGAAGCTTTCTTT. Amino acids: CASSPGGRAEAFF.

V gene TRBV19 combines with J gene TRBJ2-5; D call uncertain. TRBJ2-7 matches the DNA end more closely, so the J call is doubtful. This CDR3 has 11 residues. Germline values: CDR1 LNHDA, CDR2 SQIVND (reference sequence). Here the CDR3 DNA reads TGTGCCAGTAGTATAGGTTACGAGCAGTACTTC. As protein: CASSIGYEQYF.

The chain is built from TRBV28 and TRBJ1-2, with a weak D call TRBD1 (5 bases). Germline CDR1 reads MDHEN; CDR2 reads SYDVKM. The CDR3 is 14 residues long. Trimming left V 4 bases short and J 2 bases short, with 11 bases between. For the CDR3, the DNA is TGTGCCAGCAGTTCCCGGGACTTCAACTATGGCTACACCTTC. This encodes CASSSRDFNYGYTF.

This chain connects TRBV10-2 to TRBJ2-7; 7 bases align to TRBD2. In germline, CDR1 is WSHSY, CDR2 SAAADI. The ends lost 2 bases at V and 3 bases at J; junction bases unmatched: 4. The CDR3 sequence is 14 residues long. In DNA form, the CDR3 reads TGCGCCAGCAGTGAGAATCTAGCGGTCTACGAGCAGTACTTC. Translated, it gives CASSENLAVYEQYF.

CDR3 region: CASTPGVLFAETQYF. In DNA form, the CDR3 reads TGCGCCAGCACCCCGGGGGTGTTGTTTGCAGAGACCCAGTACTTC. The rearrangement joins TRBV5-1 to TRBJ2-5; D might be TRBD2 (6 bases). The germline gives CDR1 SGHRS, CDR2 YFSETQ. The CDR3 sequence is 15 residues long. With 6 bases removed from V and 4 bases from J, the gap between germline ends came to 19 bases. The full variable domain, in which reference TRBV5-1 and TRBJ2-5 provide the parts outside the CDR3, is KAGVTQTPRYLIKTRGQQVTLSCSPISGHRSVSWYQQTPGQGLQFLFEYFSETQRNKGNFPGRFSGRQFSNSRSEMNVSTLELGDSALYLCASTPGVLFAETQYFGPGTRLLVL.

This sequence joins TRBV5-4 and TRBJ1-2; 7 bases are shared with TRBD1. CDR3 length: 15 amino acids. Germline CDR1 is SGHNT and CDR2 is YYREEE (reference sequence). The V segment lost 4 bases and the J segment 0 bases; nucleotides outside the gene matches: 6. The DNA of the CDR3 is TGTGCCAGCAGCGTAGGGACAGAAGCTAACTATGGCTACACCTTC. Protein sequence: CASSVGTEANYGYTF.